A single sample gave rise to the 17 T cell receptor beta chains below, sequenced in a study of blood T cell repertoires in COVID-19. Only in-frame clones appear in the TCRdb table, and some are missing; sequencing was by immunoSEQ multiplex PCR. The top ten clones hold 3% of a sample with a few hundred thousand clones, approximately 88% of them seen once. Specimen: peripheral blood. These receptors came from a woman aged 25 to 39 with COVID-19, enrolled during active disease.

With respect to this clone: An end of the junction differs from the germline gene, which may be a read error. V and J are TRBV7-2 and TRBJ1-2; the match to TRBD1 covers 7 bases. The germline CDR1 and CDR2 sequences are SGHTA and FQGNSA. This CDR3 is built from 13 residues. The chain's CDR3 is CASSFQTGTDSFF. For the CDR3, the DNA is TGTGCCAGCAGCTTCCAAACCGGGACAGATTCTTTTTTC.

CDR3 loop: CASSLELAGNEQFF. The CDR3 coding sequence is TGTGCCAGCAGCTTAGAATTGGCCGGGAATGAGCAGTTCTTC. V gene TRBV7-9 combines with J gene TRBJ2-1, with D uncertain. Germline lookup yields CDR1 SEHNR and CDR2 FQNEAQ (reference sequence). V gave up 1 base and J gave up 7 bases, with 11 bases separating them. CDR3 length: 14 residues.

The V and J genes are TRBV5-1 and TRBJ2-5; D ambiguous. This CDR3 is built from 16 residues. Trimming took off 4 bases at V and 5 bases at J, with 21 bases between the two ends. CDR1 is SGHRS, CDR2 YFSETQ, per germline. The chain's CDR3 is CASSGQLTITRETQYF. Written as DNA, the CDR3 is TGCGCCAGCAGCGGTCAACTAACCATAACGCGGGAGACCCAGTACTTC.

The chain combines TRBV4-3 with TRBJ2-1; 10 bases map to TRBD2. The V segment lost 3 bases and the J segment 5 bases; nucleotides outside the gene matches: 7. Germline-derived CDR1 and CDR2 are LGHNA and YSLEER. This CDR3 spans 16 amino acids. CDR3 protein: CASSQDGTSANNEQFF. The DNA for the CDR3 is TGCGCCAGCAGCCAGGACGGGACTAGCGCCAACAATGAGCAGTTCTTC.

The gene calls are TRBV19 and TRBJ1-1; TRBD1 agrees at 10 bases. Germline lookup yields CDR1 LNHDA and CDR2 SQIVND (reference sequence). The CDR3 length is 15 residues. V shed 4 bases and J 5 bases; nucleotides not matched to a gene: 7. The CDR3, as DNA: TGTGCCAGTAGTAGGATACCGGGACAGGGGACTGAAGCTTTCTTT. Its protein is CASSRIPGQGTEAFF.

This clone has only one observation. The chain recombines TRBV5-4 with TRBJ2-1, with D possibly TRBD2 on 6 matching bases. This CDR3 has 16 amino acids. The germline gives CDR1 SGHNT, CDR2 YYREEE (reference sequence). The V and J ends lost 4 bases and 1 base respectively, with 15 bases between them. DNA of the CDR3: TGTGCCAGCAGCCCGACTAGTTACTCTTCCTACAATGAGCAGTTCTTC. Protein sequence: CASSPTSYSSYNEQFF.

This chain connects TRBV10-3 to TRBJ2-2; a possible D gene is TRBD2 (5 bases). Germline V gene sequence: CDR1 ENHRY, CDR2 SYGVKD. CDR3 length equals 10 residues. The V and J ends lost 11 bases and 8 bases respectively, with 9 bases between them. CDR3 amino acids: CAVGEGELFF. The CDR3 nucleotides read TGTGCCGTCGGGGAGGGGGAGCTGTTTTTT.

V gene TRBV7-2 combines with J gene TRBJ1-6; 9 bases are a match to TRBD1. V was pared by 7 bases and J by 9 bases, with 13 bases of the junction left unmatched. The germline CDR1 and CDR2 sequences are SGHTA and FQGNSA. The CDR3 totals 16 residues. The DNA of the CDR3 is TGTGCCAGCAACCCCAATGCGGGACAGGGAGGTTCACCCCTCCACTTT. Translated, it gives CASNPNAGQGGSPLHF.

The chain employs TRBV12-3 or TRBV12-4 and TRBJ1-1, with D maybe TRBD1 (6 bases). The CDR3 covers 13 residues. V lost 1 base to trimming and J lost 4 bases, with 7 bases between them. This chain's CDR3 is CASSLGGPTEAFF. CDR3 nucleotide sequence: TGTGCCAGCAGTTTAGGGGGGCCCACTGAAGCTTTCTTT.

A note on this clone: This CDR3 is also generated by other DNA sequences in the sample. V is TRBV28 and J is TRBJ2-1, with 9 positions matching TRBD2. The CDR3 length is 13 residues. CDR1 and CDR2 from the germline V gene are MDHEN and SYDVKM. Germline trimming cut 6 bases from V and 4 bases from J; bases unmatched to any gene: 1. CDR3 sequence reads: CASSLAGYNEQFF. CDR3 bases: TGTGCCAGCAGCCTAGCGGGGTACAATGAGCAGTTCTTC. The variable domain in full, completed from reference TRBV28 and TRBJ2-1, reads DVKVTQSSRYLVKRTGEKVFLECVQDMDHENMFWYRQDPGLGLRLIYFSYDVKMKEKGDIPEGYSVSREKKERFSLILESASTNQTSMYLCASSLAGYNEQFFGPGTRLTVL.

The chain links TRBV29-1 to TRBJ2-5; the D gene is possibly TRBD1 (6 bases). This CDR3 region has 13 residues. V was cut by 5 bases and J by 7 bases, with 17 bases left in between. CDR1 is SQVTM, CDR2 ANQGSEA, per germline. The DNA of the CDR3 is TGCAGCGTTATGGGGGCGGCCTTGGGGACCCAGTACTTC. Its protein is CSVMGAALGTQYF.

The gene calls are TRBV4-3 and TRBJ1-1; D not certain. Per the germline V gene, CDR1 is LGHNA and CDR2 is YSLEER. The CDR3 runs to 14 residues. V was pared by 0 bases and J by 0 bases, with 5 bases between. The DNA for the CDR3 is TGCGCCAGCAGCCAAGAGAACATGAACACTGAAGCTTTCTTT. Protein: CASSQENMNTEAFF.

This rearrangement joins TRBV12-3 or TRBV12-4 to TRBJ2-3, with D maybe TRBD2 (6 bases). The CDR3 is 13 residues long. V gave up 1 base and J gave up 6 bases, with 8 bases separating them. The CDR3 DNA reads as TGTGCCAGCAGTTTAGGGAGGGGTGATACGCAGTATTTT. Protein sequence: CASSLGRGDTQYF.

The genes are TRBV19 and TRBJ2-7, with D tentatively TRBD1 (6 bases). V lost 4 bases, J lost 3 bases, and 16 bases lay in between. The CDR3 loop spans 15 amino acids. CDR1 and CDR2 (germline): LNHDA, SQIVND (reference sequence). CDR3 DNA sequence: TGTGCCAGTAGTACCGGACAGACCCGAAACTACGAGCAGTACTTC. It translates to CASSTGQTRNYEQYF. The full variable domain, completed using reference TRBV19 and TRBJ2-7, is DGGITQSPKYLFRKEGQNVTLSCEQNLNHDAMYWYRQDPGQGLRLIYYSQIVNDFQKGDIAEGYSVSREKKESFPLTVTSAQKNPTAFYLCASSTGQTRNYEQYFGPGTRLTVT.

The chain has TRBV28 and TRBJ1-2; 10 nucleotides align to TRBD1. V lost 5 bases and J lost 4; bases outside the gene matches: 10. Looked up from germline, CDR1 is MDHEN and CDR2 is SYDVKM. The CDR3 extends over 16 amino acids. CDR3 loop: CASSASGQGGTYGYTF. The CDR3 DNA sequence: TGTGCCAGCAGTGCATCCGGACAGGGGGGCACCTATGGCTACACCTTC.

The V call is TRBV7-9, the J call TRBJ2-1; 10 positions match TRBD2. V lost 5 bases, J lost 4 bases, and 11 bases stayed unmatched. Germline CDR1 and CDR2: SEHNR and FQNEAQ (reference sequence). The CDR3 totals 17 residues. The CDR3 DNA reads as TGTGCCAGCAGCGCTGCACGGGGACTAGCGACATACAATGAGCAGTTCTTC. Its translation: CASSAARGLATYNEQFF.

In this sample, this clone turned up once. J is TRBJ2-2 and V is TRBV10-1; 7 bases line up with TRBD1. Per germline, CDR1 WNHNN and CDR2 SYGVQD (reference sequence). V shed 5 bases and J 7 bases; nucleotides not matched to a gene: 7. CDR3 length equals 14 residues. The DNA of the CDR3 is TGCGCCAGCAGTCGCGACAGGGAAGTCGGGGAGCTGTTTTTT. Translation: CASSRDREVGELFF.